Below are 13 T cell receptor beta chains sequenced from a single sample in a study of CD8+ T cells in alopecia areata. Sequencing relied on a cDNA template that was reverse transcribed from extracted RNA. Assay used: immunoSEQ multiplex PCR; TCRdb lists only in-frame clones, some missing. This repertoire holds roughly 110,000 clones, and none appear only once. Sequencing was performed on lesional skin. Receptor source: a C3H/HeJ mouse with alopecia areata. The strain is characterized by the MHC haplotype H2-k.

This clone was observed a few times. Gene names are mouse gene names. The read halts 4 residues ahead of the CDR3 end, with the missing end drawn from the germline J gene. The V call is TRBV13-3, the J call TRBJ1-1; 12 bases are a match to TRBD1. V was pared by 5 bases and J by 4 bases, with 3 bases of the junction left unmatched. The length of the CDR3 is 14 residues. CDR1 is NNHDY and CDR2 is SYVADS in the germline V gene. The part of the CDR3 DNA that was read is TGTGCCAGCAGAGGGACAGGGGGCACCACA. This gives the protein CASRGTGGTT. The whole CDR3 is CASRGTGGTTEVFF.

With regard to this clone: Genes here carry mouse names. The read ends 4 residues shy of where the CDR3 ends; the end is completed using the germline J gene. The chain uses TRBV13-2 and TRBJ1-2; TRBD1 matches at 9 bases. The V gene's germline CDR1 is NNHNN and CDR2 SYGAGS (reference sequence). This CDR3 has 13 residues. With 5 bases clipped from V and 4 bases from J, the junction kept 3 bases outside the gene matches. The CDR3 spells CASGDRGSSDYTF. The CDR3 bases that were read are TGTGCCAGCGGGGACAGGGGAAGCTCC.

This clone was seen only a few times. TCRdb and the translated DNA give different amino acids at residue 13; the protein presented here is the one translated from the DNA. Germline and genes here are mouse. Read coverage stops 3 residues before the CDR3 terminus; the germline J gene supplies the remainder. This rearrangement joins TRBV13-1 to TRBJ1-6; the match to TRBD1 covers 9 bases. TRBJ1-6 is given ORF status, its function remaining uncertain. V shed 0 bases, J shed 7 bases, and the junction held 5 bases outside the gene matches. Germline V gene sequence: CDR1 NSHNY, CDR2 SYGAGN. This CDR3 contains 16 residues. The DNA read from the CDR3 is TGTGCCAGCAGTGATGAGGACAGGGGAGGGAATTCGCCC. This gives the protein CASSDEDRGGNSP. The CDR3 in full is CASSDEDRGGNSPLYF.

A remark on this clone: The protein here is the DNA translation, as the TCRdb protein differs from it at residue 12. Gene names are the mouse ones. CDR3 DNA (partial): TGTGCCAGCAGCCAAGAGGGACAACCTGGAAATACG. Its translation: CASSQEGQPGNT. In full, the CDR3 is CASSQEGQPGNTLYF. The gene calls are TRBV5 and TRBJ1-3, with D possibly being TRBD1 (6 bases). The CDR3 end is not reached by the read, which stops 3 residues before it; the germline J gene fills it in. The CDR3 length is 15 residues. V was clipped by 0 bases and J by 2 bases, with 8 bases between them. Germline V lookup: CDR1 LGHNA, CDR2 YNLKQL (reference sequence).

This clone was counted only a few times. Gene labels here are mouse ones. The CDR3 sequence is CASTLGTVSYEQYF. Incomplete CDR3 DNA: TGTGCCAGCACCCTCGGGACAGTCTCCTAT. This chain links TRBV13-1 with TRBJ2-7, with 7 bases fitting TRBD1. The CDR3 end falls 4 residues outside the read, so it is completed with the germline J gene. Germline V gives CDR1 NSHNY, CDR2 SYGAGN. V shed 6 bases and J 0 bases; nucleotides not matched to a gene: 6. There are 14 residues in the CDR3.

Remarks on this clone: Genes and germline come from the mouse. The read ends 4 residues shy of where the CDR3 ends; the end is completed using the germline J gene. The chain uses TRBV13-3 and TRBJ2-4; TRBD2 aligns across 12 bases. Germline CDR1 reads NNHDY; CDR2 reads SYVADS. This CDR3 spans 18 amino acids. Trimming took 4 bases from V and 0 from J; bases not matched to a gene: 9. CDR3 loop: CASSYFDWGGSSQNTLYF. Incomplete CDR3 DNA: TGTGCCAGCAGTTACTTCGACTGGGGGGGCTCTAGTCAAAAC.

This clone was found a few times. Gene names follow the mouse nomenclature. The CDR3 bases that were read are TGTGCCAGCAGTGATCGGTGGGGGAATAACCAAGAC. As protein: CASSDRWGNNQD. The whole CDR3 sequence reads CASSDRWGNNQDTQYF. V gene TRBV13-3 combines with J gene TRBJ2-5; D might be TRBD2 (6 bases). With the read ending 4 residues before the CDR3 end, the germline J gene is used to fill in that end. The length of the CDR3 is 16 residues. V was cut by 1 base and J by 0 bases, with 12 bases left in between. Looked up from germline, CDR1 is NNHDY and CDR2 is SYVADS.

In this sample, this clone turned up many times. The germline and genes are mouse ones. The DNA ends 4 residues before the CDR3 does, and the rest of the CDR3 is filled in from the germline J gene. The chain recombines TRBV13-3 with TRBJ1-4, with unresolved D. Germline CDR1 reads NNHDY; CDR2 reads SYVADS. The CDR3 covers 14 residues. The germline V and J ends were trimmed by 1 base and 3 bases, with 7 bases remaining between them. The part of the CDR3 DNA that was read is TGTGCCAGCAGTGATCAGATAACCAACGAA. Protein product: CASSDQITNE. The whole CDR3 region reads CASSDQITNERLFF.

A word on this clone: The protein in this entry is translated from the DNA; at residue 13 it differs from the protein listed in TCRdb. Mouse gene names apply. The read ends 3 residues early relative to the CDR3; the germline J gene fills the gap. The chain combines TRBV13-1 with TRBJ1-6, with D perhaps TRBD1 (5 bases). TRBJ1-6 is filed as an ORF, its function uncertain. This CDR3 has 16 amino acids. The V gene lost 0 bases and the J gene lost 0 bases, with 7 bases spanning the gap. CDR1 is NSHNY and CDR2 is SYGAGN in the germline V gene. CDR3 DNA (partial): TGTGCCAGCAGTGATGCAGACAGTTCCTATAATTCGCCC. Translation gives CASSDADSSYNSP. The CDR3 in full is CASSDADSSYNSPLYF.

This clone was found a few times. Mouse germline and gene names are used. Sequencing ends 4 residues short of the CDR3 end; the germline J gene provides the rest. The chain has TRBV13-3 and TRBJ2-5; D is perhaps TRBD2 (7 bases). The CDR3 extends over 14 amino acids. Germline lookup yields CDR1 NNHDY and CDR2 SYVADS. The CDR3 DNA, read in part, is TGTGCCAGCAGTGATGGGGGGGCGAGAGAC. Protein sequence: CASSDGGARD. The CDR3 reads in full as CASSDGGARDTQYF.

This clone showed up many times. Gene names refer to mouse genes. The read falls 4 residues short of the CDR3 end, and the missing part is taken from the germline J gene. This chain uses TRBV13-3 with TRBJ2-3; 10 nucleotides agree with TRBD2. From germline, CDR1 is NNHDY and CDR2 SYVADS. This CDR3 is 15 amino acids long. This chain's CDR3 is CASSDWLGGLETLYF. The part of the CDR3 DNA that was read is TGTGCCAGCAGTGATTGGCTGGGGGGGCTAGAA.

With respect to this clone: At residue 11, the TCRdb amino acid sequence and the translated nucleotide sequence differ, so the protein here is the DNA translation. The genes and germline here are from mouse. The sequenced part of the CDR3 DNA is TGTGCCACCGGGACACCTTCCTATAATTCGCCC. It specifies CATGTPSYNSP. Given in full, the CDR3 is CATGTPSYNSPLYF. This chain joins TRBV19 and TRBJ1-6, with a tentative D call TRBD1 (6 bases). The sequenced fragment ends 3 residues before the CDR3 boundary, so the rest is inferred from the germline J gene. TRBJ1-6 is given ORF status, its function remaining uncertain. Looked up from germline, CDR1 is FNHDT and CDR2 is SITEND (reference sequence). V lost 9 bases, J lost 0 bases, and 10 bases lay in between. The CDR3 is 14 residues long.

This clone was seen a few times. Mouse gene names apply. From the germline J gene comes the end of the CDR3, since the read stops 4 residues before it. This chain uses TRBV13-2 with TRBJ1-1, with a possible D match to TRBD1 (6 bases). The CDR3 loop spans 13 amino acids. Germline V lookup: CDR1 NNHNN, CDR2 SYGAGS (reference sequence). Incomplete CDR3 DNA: TGTGCCAGCGGTGATGCGGGGGACAAA. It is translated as CASGDAGDK. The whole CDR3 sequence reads CASGDAGDKEVFF.